This passage covers 30 T cell receptor beta chains from one sample sequenced in a study of long-term antiretroviral therapy in people with HIV. Runs used v3.0 of the immunoSEQ assay and were done at survey level. The protocol was immunoSEQ multiplex PCR, while the TCRdb copy is restricted to in-frame clones and leaves out a portion. Of 20,000 to 30,000 clones detected, around 90% appear once; the ten largest clones hold 8% to 9.5%. The source was unsorted PBMCs, collected 1.8 years before starting antiretroviral therapy. The receptors originated from a man aged 45-65 years with HIV.

The CDR3 DNA sequence: TGCGCCAGCAGCCAAGATTTGAGGTGGGGCAATCAGCCCCAGCATTTT. Translation: CASSQDLRWGNQPQHF. The rearrangement uses TRBV4-3 and TRBJ1-5, with D hard to call. The V gene's germline CDR1 is LGHNA and CDR2 YSLEER. This CDR3 has 16 residues. Trimming removed 0 bases at V and 2 bases at J, with 11 bases between.

V gene TRBV25-1 combines with J gene TRBJ2-3, with 7 bases identical to TRBD2. V trimming: 8 bases; J trimming: 0 bases; junction bases outside the gene matches: 2. CDR3 length: 13 amino acids. Germline assignment: CDR1 MGHDK and CDR2 SYGVNS. The CDR3 protein is CASASGSTDTQYF. CDR3 DNA: TGTGCCAGCGCTAGCGGTAGCACAGATACGCAGTATTTT. Full variable domain (rest looked up from reference TRBV25-1 and TRBJ2-3): EADIYQTPRYLVIGTGKKITLECSQTMGHDKMYWYQQDPGMELHLIHYSYGVNSTEKGDLSSESTVSRIRTEHFPLTLESARPSHTSQYLCASASGSTDTQYFGPGTRLTVL.

Turning to this clone: The junction shows a germline mismatch at one end, possibly a read error. The rearrangement links TRBV7-9 to TRBJ1-1, with D perhaps matching TRBD1 (6 bases). Germline loops: CDR1 SEHNR, CDR2 FQNEAQ (reference sequence). This CDR3 is 16 amino acids long. CDR3 region: CANSLASGVLNTEAFF. The CDR3, as DNA: TGTGCCAACAGCTTAGCCTCAGGGGTCCTGAACACTGAAGCTTTCTTT.

This clone was detected only once. CDR3 protein: CASSVRVAGQGYDFHTEAFF. CDR3 in DNA: TGTGCCAGTAGTGTACGAGTAGCGGGACAGGGCTACGATTTCCACACTGAAGCTTTCTTT. The chain employs TRBV19 and TRBJ1-1; 9 bases align to TRBD1. This CDR3 has 20 amino acids. Germline CDR1 is LNHDA and CDR2 is SQIVND (reference sequence). Trimming cost V 5 bases and J 3 bases; bases outside gene matches: 22.

The chain couples TRBV27 to TRBJ2-7; D may match TRBD1 or TRBD2 (5 bases each). Germline CDR1 is MNHEY and CDR2 is SMNVEV (reference sequence). The CDR3 is 15 amino acids. Trimming shortened V by 5 bases and J by 6 bases, and 20 bases separated the two germline ends. CDR3 in amino acids: CASSPRRGVEFEQYF. The CDR3 nucleotides are TGTGCCAGCAGTCCGCGGAGAGGGGTGGAATTCGAGCAGTACTTC.

The rearrangement joins TRBV9 to TRBJ2-2, with 8 bases aligning to TRBD2. The CDR3 has 16 amino acids. Germline loops: CDR1 SGDLS, CDR2 YYNGEE. The J segment lost 0 bases and the V segment lost 0 bases, leaving 1 base of the junction unmatched. In nucleotides, the CDR3 is TGTGCCAGCAGCGTAGGGGGACTAGCGAACACCGGGGAGCTGTTTTTT. Its protein product is CASSVGGLANTGELFF.

V gene TRBV28 combines with J gene TRBJ2-5; TRBD1 matches 8 bases. V lost 6 bases and J lost 1; bases outside the gene matches: 10. The CDR3 loop spans 16 amino acids. Germline lookup yields CDR1 MDHEN and CDR2 SYDVKM. As DNA, the CDR3 is TGTGCCAGCAGCCCTGGGGGCAGGGGGCTCCAAGAGACCCAGTACTTC. Amino acids: CASSPGGRGLQETQYF.

Here the CDR3 DNA reads TGTGCCAGCAGTGAAGACAGGGCTTTAATGCCCCAGCATTTT. The encoded protein is CASSEDRALMPQHF. The rearrangement uses TRBV6-1 and TRBJ1-5; weak D call: TRBD1 (6 bases). V lost 1 base and J 9 bases, leaving 13 bases between the germline ends. The CDR3 consists of 14 residues. Germline CDR1 reads MNHNS; CDR2 reads SASEGT.

The count of this clone is one. V and J are TRBV10-2 and TRBJ1-5, with D possibly being TRBD1 (6 bases). The CDR3 loop spans 15 amino acids. V was pared by 0 bases and J by 6 bases, with 12 bases between. Germline CDR1 reads WSHSY; CDR2 reads SAAADI. Here the CDR3 DNA reads TGCGCCAGCAGTGAGTCAGGGGGGTTTGGTCAGCCCCAGCATTTT. Translating it yields CASSESGGFGQPQHF.

In this sample, this clone turned up a few times. The CDR3 region has the DNA TGTGCCAGCAGTGGGCTGGGGGTCGGAAGAAGGACCTACGAGCAGTACTTC. Amino acids: CASSGLGVGRRTYEQYF. The chain couples TRBV6-1 to TRBJ2-7, with D perhaps assigned TRBD1 or TRBD2 (5 bases each). The CDR3 is 17 amino acids. CDR1 is MNHNS and CDR2 is SASEGT in the germline V gene. V lost 4 bases, J lost 2 bases, and 21 bases lay in between.

The chain couples TRBV28 to TRBJ1-2; D is unresolved. This CDR3 has 15 residues. The germline V gene has CDR1 MDHEN and CDR2 SYDVKM. Trimming shortened V by 3 bases and J by 4 bases, and 15 bases separated the two germline ends. CDR3 nucleotides: TGTGCCAGCAGTTTTCCTGGGGAACCGAGCTATGGCTACACCTTC. This sequence encodes CASSFPGEPSYGYTF.

This chain uses TRBV7-9 with TRBJ2-7; 8 bases match TRBD2. Germline CDR1 reads SEHNR; CDR2 reads FQNEAQ (reference sequence). The CDR3 spans 15 residues. J gave up 3 bases and V 1 base, and 5 bases lay outside the gene matches. Written as DNA, the CDR3 is TGTGCCAGCAGCTTAGAGCGGGAGACAAGCTACGAGCAGTACTTC. Translation: CASSLERETSYEQYF.

The chain joins TRBV28 to TRBJ2-7; 7 bases map to TRBD1. V gave up 4 bases and J gave up 7 bases; unmatched junction bases: 13. This CDR3 comprises 15 residues. Germline-derived CDR1 and CDR2 are MDHEN and SYDVKM. The CDR3 bases are TGTGCCAGCAGTTCGTTGACAGGGACGAGTGTGGAGCAGTACTTC. It translates to CASSSLTGTSVEQYF.

The V gene is TRBV7-2, the J gene TRBJ1-5; D gene unclear. The CDR3 has 14 amino acids. Germline CDR1 is SGHTA and CDR2 is FQGNSA. Deletions cut 5 bases from V and 2 bases from J, with 10 bases between. CDR3 nucleotide sequence: TGTGCCAGCAGCCCCTCCCATGGCAATCAGCCCCAGCATTTT. Amino acid sequence: CASSPSHGNQPQHF.

The rearrangement links TRBV5-1 to TRBJ2-2; unclear D gene. This CDR3 comprises 15 residues. V was clipped by 0 bases and J by 1 base, with 7 bases between them. Germline V lookup: CDR1 SGHRS, CDR2 YFSETQ. The CDR3 is CASSLVAVNTGELFF. CDR3 nucleotide sequence: TGCGCCAGCAGCTTGGTCGCGGTGAACACCGGGGAGCTGTTTTTT.

This clone was counted a few times. The junction does not match germline at one end; this may be a read error. V is TRBV2 and J is TRBJ1-5; D is unresolved. Germline V gene lookup returns CDR1 SNHLY and CDR2 FYNNEI. There are 13 residues in the CDR3. The CDR3 sequence: CASCEPGNQPQHF. DNA for the CDR3: TGTGCCAGCTGTGAACCCGGCAATCAGCCCCAGCATTTT.

The V gene is TRBV18, the J gene TRBJ1-5, with TRBD1 as a possible D gene (5 bases). V gave up 2 bases and J gave up 6 bases, with 14 bases separating them. This CDR3 is 15 amino acids long. Germline-derived CDR1 and CDR2 are KGHSH and LQKENI. CDR3 region: CASSPSIQELQPQHF. The CDR3 DNA reads as TGTGCCAGCTCACCAAGTATACAGGAGCTTCAGCCCCAGCATTTT.

V is TRBV6-5 and J is TRBJ2-2; D may be TRBD2 (6 bases). Germline V CDR1 and CDR2: MNHEY, SVGAGI. Trimming pared 6 bases from V and 0 bases from J, leaving 11 bases between. This CDR3 spans 15 amino acids. The CDR3 bases are TGTGCCAGCAGACCCGGAGGGCCGAACACCGGGGAGCTGTTTTTT. Amino acid sequence: CASRPGGPNTGELFF.

This clone is a singleton in its sample. In DNA form, the CDR3 reads TGTGCCAGCTCGACGCCCGGACAGGGAGGCACCGGGGAGCTGTTTTTT. It translates to CASSTPGQGGTGELFF. The chain couples TRBV28 to TRBJ2-2; 8 bases map to TRBD1. Germline CDR1 MDHEN, CDR2 SYDVKM. Germline trimming cut 8 bases from V and 4 bases from J; bases unmatched to any gene: 12. The CDR3 spans 16 residues.

This clone was observed once. The chain combines TRBV6-5 with TRBJ2-3; 7 bases map to TRBD1. After removal of 6 bases from V and 0 bases from J, the junction contained 3 bases not matched to a gene. The germline gives CDR1 MNHEY, CDR2 SVGAGI. The CDR3 loop spans 14 amino acids. CDR3 loop: CASRTGQSTDTQYF. The CDR3 DNA is TGTGCCAGCAGGACGGGACAGAGCACAGATACGCAGTATTTT.

CDR3 region: CASSIGTSDYYEQYF. CDR3 sequence (DNA): TGTGCCAGTAGTATAGGGACTAGCGACTATTACGAGCAGTACTTC. V gene TRBV19 combines with J gene TRBJ2-7, with TRBD2 identical over 9 bases. The CDR3 is made up of 15 amino acids. Trimming at V came to 1 base and at J to 4 bases, leaving 5 bases not matched to a gene. Germline V gene sequence: CDR1 LNHDA, CDR2 SQIVND (reference sequence).

The chain joins TRBV15 to TRBJ2-3; D perhaps matches TRBD1 (5 bases). Trimming stripped 0 bases from V and 8 bases from J, with 6 bases between. The germline V gene has CDR1 LNHNV and CDR2 YYDKDF (reference sequence). The CDR3 is made up of 12 amino acids. CDR3: CATSRDQGTQYF. CDR3 nucleotides: TGTGCCACCAGCAGAGATCAGGGTACGCAGTATTTT.

The genes are TRBV6-6 and TRBJ1-1, with no clear D. Trimming removed 2 bases at V and 4 bases at J, with 11 bases between. Germline V lookup: CDR1 MNHNY, CDR2 SVGAGI (reference sequence). The CDR3 contains 14 residues. This CDR3 reads CASSYKAGSTEAFF. The CDR3 nucleotides are TGTGCCAGCAGTTACAAGGCAGGCTCCACTGAAGCTTTCTTT.

This clone was seen a single time. The chain joins TRBV7-2 to TRBJ1-2; 10 positions agree with TRBD1. The CDR3 totals 15 residues. V shed 4 bases, J shed 4 bases, and the junction held 6 bases outside the gene matches. CDR1 is SGHTA, CDR2 FQGNSA, per germline. CDR3 nucleotide sequence: TGTGCCAGCAGCTCGTCGACAGGGGGCTTCTATGGCTACACCTTC. It yields the protein CASSSSTGGFYGYTF.

The chain combines TRBV21-1 with TRBJ2-2; the table's D call of TRBD2 was not tested on the DNA. TRBV21-1 constitutes a pseudogene. The CDR3 length is 13 residues. CDR3 sequence reads: CASTPPSTGELFF. In nucleotides, the CDR3 is TGTGCCAGCACCCCTCCCTCCACCGGGGAGCTGTTTTTT.

The V gene is TRBV5-1, the J gene TRBJ1-2; TRBD1 aligns across 12 bases. This CDR3 has 15 amino acids. With 4 bases clipped from V and 7 bases from J, the junction kept 8 bases outside the gene matches. Germline loops: CDR1 SGHRS, CDR2 YFSETQ. In DNA form, the CDR3 reads TGCGCCAGCAGCGCCTCGGGACAGGGGGCAGGTGGCTACACCTTC. Translation gives CASSASGQGAGGYTF.

The chain carries TRBV7-9 and TRBJ2-1, with D possibly TRBD1 on 6 matching bases. The germline CDR1 and CDR2 sequences are SEHNR and FQNEAQ (reference sequence). The ends were cut back, 0 bases at V and 7 bases at J, with 10 bases in the middle. CDR3 size: 14 residues. CDR3 protein: CASSLARTGNEQFF. Written as DNA, the CDR3 is TGTGCCAGCAGCTTAGCGCGTACAGGGAATGAGCAGTTCTTC.

The chain links TRBV6-1 to TRBJ1-1, with D unclear. CDR3 length: 13 amino acids. V was clipped by 1 base and J by 6 bases, with 9 bases between them. The germline gives CDR1 MNHNS, CDR2 SASEGT. The CDR3 spells CASSEVVQAEAFF. The CDR3 DNA is TGTGCCAGCAGTGAAGTGGTCCAGGCTGAAGCTTTCTTT.

The chain carries TRBV20-1 and TRBJ2-5; unclear D gene. Germline V lookup: CDR1 DFQATT, CDR2 SNEGSKA (reference sequence). This CDR3 region has 11 residues. V dropped 1 base and J dropped 2 bases, with 2 bases sitting between them. The CDR3 loop is CSARVQETQYF. The DNA for the CDR3 is TGCAGTGCTAGAGTTCAAGAGACCCAGTACTTC.

This sequence joins TRBV5-4 and TRBJ2-3, with D possibly being TRBD2 (5 bases). This CDR3 has 14 amino acids. CDR1 is SGHNT and CDR2 is YYREEE in the germline V gene (reference sequence). V lost 0 bases and J 0 bases, leaving 5 bases between the germline ends. This CDR3 reads CASSLGGSTDTQYF. The DNA of the CDR3 is TGTGCCAGCAGCTTGGGCGGGAGCACAGATACGCAGTATTTT.